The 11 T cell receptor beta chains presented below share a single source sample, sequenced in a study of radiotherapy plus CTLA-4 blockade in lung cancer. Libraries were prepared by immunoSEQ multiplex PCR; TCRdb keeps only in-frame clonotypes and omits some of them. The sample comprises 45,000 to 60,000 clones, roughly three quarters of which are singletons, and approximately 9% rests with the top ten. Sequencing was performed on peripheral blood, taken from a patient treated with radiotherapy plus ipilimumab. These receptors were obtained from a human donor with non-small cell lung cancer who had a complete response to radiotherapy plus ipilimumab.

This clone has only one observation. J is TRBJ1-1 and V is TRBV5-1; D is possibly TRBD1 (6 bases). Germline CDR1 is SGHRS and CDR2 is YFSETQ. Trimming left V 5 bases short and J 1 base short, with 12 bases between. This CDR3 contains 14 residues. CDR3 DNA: TGCGCCAGCAGTTGGGACACCAAGAACACTGAAGCTTTCTTT. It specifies CASSWDTKNTEAFF.

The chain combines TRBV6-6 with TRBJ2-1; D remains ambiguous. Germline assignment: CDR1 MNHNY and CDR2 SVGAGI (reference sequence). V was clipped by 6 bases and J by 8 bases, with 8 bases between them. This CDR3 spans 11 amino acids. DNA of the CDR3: TGTGCCAGCAGCCCCTTCCATGAGCAGTTCTTC. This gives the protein CASSPFHEQFF.

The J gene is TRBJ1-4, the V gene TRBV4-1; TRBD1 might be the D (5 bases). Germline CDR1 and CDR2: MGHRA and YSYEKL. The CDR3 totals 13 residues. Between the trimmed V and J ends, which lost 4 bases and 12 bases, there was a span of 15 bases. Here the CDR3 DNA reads TGCGCCAGCAGCCCCCAATGGTCAGGGCAACTGTTTTTT. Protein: CASSPQWSGQLFF.

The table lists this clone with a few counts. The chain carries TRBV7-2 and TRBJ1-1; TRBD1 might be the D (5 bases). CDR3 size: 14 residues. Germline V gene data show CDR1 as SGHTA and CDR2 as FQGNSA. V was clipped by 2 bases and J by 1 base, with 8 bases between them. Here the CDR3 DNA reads TGTGCCAGCAGCTTAATCGGGGGGAACACTGAAGCTTTCTTT. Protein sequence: CASSLIGGNTEAFF.

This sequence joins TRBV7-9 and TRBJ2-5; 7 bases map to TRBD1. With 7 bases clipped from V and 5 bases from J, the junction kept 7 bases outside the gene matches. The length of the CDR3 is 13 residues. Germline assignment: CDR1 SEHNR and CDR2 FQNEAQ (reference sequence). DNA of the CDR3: TGTGCCAGCACCTTGACAGGGATGGAGACCCAGTACTTC. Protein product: CASTLTGMETQYF.

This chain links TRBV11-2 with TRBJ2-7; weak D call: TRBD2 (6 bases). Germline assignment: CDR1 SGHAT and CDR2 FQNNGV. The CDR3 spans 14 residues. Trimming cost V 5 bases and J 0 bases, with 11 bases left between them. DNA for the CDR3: TGTGCCAGCAGCCCCGCGGGGAGCTCCTACGAGCAGTACTTC. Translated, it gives CASSPAGSSYEQYF. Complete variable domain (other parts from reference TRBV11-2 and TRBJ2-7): EAGVAQSPRYKIIEKRQSVAFWCNPISGHATLYWYQQILGQGPKLLIQFQNNGVVDDSQLPKDRFSAERLKGVDSTLKIQPAKLEDSAVYLCASSPAGSSYEQYFGPGTRLTVT.

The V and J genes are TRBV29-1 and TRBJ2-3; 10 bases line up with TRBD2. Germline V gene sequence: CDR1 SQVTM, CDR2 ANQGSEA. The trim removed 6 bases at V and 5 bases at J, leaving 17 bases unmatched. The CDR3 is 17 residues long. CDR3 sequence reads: CSVAVSLAGGLGDTQYF. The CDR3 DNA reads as TGCAGCGTCGCAGTATCCTTAGCGGGAGGCCTAGGAGATACGCAGTATTTT.

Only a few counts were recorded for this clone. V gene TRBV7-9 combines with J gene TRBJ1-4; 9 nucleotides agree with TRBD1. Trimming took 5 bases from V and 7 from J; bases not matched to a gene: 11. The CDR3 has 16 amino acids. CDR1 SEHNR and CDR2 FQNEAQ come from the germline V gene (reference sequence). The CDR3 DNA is TGTGCCAGCAGCGGTACATCCGGGACAGGGAGTGAAAAACTGTTTTTT. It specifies CASSGTSGTGSEKLFF.

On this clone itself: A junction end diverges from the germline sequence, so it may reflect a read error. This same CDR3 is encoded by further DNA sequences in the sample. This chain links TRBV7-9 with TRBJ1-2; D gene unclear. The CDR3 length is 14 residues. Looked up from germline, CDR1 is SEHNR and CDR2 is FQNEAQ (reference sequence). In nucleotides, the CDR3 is TGTGCCAGTAGCTTCGAGGGTAGAGAGAGGGGCTACACCTTC. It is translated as CASSFEGRERGYTF.

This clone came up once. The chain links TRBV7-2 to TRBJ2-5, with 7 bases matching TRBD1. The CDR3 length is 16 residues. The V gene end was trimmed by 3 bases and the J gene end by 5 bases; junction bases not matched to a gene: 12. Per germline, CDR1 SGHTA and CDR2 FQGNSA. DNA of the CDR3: TGTGCCAGCAGCTTGACAGGGTCGGATACGCTTGAGACCCAGTACTTC. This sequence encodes CASSLTGSDTLETQYF.

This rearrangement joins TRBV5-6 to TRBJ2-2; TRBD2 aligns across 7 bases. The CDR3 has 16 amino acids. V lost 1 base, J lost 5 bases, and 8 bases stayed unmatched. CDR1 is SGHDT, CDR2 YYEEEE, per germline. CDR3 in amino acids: CASSLRAGAGTGELFF. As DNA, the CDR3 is TGTGCCAGCAGCTTGCGGGCGGGAGCAGGGACCGGGGAGCTGTTTTTT.